This note documents a single T cell receptor beta chain sequence. Data came from immunoSEQ multiplex PCR; TCRdb stores just in-frame clones and leaves some out. Here the sample spans about 84,000 clones, roughly 98% being singletons. This specimen comes from a study of technical replicates of blood from a handful of donors. V lost 6 bases, J lost 0 bases, and 9 bases lay in between. Germline CDR1 SGHVS, CDR2 FNYEAQ. The CDR3 has 13 amino acids. This clonotype was sampled from a human donor in good health. Sequencing input: T cells isolated from PBMCs. The J gene is TRBJ2-7, the V gene TRBV7-6, with D unclear. The CDR3 nucleotides are TGTGCCAGCAGTCCCCTCGGCTCCTACGAGCAGTACTTC. Its translation is CASSPLGSYEQYF. Using reference TRBV7-6 and TRBJ2-7 for the parts outside the CDR3, the full variable domain is GAGVSQSPRYKVTKRGQDVALRCDPISGHVSLYWYRQALGQGPEFLTYFNYEAQQDKSGLPNDRFSAERPEGSISTLTIQRTEQRDSAMYRCASSPLGSYEQYFGPGTRLTVT.